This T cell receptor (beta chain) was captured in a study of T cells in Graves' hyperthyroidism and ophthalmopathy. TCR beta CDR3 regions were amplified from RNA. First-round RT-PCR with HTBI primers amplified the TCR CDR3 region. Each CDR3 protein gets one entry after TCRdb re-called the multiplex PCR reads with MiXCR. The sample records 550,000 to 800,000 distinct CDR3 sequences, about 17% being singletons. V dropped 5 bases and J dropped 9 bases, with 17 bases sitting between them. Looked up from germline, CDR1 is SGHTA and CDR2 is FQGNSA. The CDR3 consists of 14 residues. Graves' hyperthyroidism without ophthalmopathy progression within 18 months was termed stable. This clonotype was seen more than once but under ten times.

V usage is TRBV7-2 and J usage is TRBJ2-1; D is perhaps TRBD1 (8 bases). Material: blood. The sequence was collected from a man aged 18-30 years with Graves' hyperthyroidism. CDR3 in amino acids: CASSPGQGGGEQFF. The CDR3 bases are TGTGCCAGCAGCCCAGGACAGGGAGGGGGTGAGCAGTTCTTC.